This is a list of T cell receptor beta chains from one sample in a study of OX40 agonist ivuxolimab in advanced cancers. Sequencing used immunoSEQ multiplex PCR; TCRdb keeps in-frame clones, though not all of them. The table has tens of thousands of clones, 92% seen once. Sequenced here: CD4+ or CD8+ T cells sorted from blood, sampled in a trial of the OX40 agonist ivuxolimab. These receptor sequences come from an adult with an advanced solid tumor such as melanoma, head and neck, liver or kidney cancer. CDR3s include the opening cysteine and the closing phenylalanine or tryptophan. The order of the fields is CDR3 protein, CDR3 DNA, J gene, clone size, V gene, D gene. A D gene is named only where the DNA matches it firmly. Some rows mark clone size as missing; the rest say once, few, many or name a class of expanded clone.

CDR3 protein: CSARAGNTQYF
CDR3 DNA: TGCAGTGCTAGAGCTGGGAATACGCAGTATTTT
J gene: TRBJ2-3
clone size: -
V gene: TRBV20-1
D gene: -

CDR3 protein: CASSLLPPDTQYF
CDR3 DNA: TGTGCCAGCAGCTTACTTCCCCCAGATACGCAGTATTTT
J gene: TRBJ2-3
clone size: -
V gene: TRBV7-2
D gene: -

CDR3 protein: CASSQVYAYNEQFF
CDR3 DNA: TGCGCCAGCAGCCAAGTATACGCCTACAATGAGCAGTTCTTC
J gene: TRBJ2-1
clone size: -
V gene: TRBV4-1
D gene: -

CDR3 protein: CASSQDWGSQGWTGNTIYF
CDR3 DNA: TGCGCCAGCAGCCAAGATTGGGGATCACAGGGATGGACTGGAAACACCATATATTTT
J gene: TRBJ1-3
clone size: -
V gene: TRBV4-3
D gene: -

CDR3 protein: CASSLGGAQTQYF
CDR3 DNA: TGTGCCAGCAGTTTAGGGGGGGCCCAGACCCAGTACTTC
J gene: TRBJ2-5
clone size: once
V gene: TRBV28
D gene: -

CDR3 protein: CASSRGQGYQPQHF
CDR3 DNA: TGTGCCAGCAGCCGGGGACAGGGATATCAGCCCCAGCATTTT
J gene: TRBJ1-5
clone size: -
V gene: TRBV28
D gene: TRBD1

CDR3 protein: CASSILMGGGTDTQYF
CDR3 DNA: TGTGCCAGTAGTATCCTCATGGGGGGGGGCACAGATACGCAGTATTTT
J gene: TRBJ2-3
clone size: -
V gene: TRBV19
D gene: TRBD2

CDR3 protein: CASSPETRPSYEQYF
CDR3 DNA: TGTGCCAGCAGCCCGGAGACCAGACCCTCCTACGAGCAGTACTTC
J gene: TRBJ2-7
clone size: -
V gene: TRBV6-5
D gene: -

CDR3 protein: CASSISPGTGGNCVQPQHF
CDR3 DNA: TGTGCCAGCAGCATATCCCCCGGGACAGGGGGAAATTGCGTTCAGCCCCAGCATTTT
J gene: TRBJ1-5
clone size: -
V gene: TRBV21-1
D gene: -

CDR3 protein: CASRMGQADYGYTF
CDR3 DNA: TGTGCCAGCAGGATGGGACAGGCGGACTATGGCTACACCTTC
J gene: TRBJ1-2
clone size: -
V gene: TRBV2
D gene: TRBD1

CDR3 protein: CASYRLPTNEKLFF
CDR3 DNA: TGTGCCAGCTACAGGCTACCAACTAATGAAAAACTGTTTTTT
J gene: TRBJ1-4
clone size: -
V gene: TRBV2
D gene: -

CDR3 protein: CASSWDRGLNEQYF
CDR3 DNA: TGTGCCAGCAGTTGGGACAGGGGGTTAAACGAGCAGTACTTC
J gene: TRBJ2-7
clone size: -
V gene: TRBV28
D gene: TRBD1

CDR3 protein: CAWNGGGTEAFF
CDR3 DNA: TGTGCCTGGAATGGGGGCGGCACTGAAGCTTTCTTT
J gene: TRBJ1-1
clone size: -
V gene: TRBV30
D gene: -

CDR3 protein: CASSPITGNTEAFF
CDR3 DNA: TGTGCCAGCAGCCCAATTACAGGGAACACTGAAGCTTTCTTT
J gene: TRBJ1-1
clone size: -
V gene: TRBV7-2
D gene: -

CDR3 protein: CASSGWAGDTEAFF
CDR3 DNA: TGCGCCAGCAGCGGATGGGCGGGGGACACTGAAGCTTTCTTT
J gene: TRBJ1-1
clone size: -
V gene: TRBV4-3
D gene: -

CDR3 protein: CASSLAEFYEQYF
CDR3 DNA: TGTGCCAGCAGTTTAGCGGAGTTCTACGAGCAGTACTTC
J gene: TRBJ2-7
clone size: once
V gene: TRBV28
D gene: -

CDR3 protein: CAWSVRAFEAFF
CDR3 DNA: TGTGCCTGGAGTGTTCGGGCGTTTGAAGCTTTCTTT
J gene: TRBJ1-1
clone size: -
V gene: TRBV30
D gene: -

CDR3 protein: CASSKGRDTIYF
CDR3 DNA: TGTGCCAGCAGCAAGGGCCGGGACACCATATATTTT
J gene: TRBJ1-3
clone size: -
V gene: TRBV6-5
D gene: -

CDR3 protein: CASSLIGQGGVSTQYF
CDR3 DNA: TGTGCCAGCAGCCTCATTGGACAGGGAGGAGTGAGTACGCAGTATTTT
J gene: TRBJ2-3
clone size: -
V gene: TRBV13
D gene: TRBD1

CDR3 protein: CASSLGVGSSSYEQYF
CDR3 DNA: TGTGCCAGCAGCTTAGGGGTTGGGAGCTCCTCCTACGAGCAGTACTTC
J gene: TRBJ2-7
clone size: -
V gene: TRBV11-2
D gene: -

CDR3 protein: CASSSGDRGPYNEQFF
CDR3 DNA: TGCGCCAGCAGCTCTGGAGACAGGGGCCCCTACAATGAGCAGTTCTTC
J gene: TRBJ2-1
clone size: -
V gene: TRBV5-1
D gene: TRBD1

CDR3 protein: CASSYMGSSGNTIYF
CDR3 DNA: TGTGCCAGCAGTTACATGGGGTCCTCTGGAAACACCATATATTTT
J gene: TRBJ1-3
clone size: -
V gene: TRBV6-5
D gene: -

CDR3 protein: CASSLTGDSKNIQYF
CDR3 DNA: TGCGCCAGCAGCCTTACAGGGGACAGCAAAAACATTCAGTACTTC
J gene: TRBJ2-4
clone size: -
V gene: TRBV4-3
D gene: TRBD1

CDR3 protein: CASSLVGSSYNEQFF
CDR3 DNA: TGTGCCAGCAGCTTAGTCGGGAGCTCCTACAATGAGCAGTTCTTC
J gene: TRBJ2-1
clone size: -
V gene: TRBV11-2
D gene: -

CDR3 protein: CASSDSGYNEQFF
CDR3 DNA: TGTGCCAGTAGTGACTCGGGCTACAATGAGCAGTTCTTC
J gene: TRBJ2-1
clone size: -
V gene: TRBV19
D gene: -

CDR3 protein: CASSLSPPRNSNQPQHF
CDR3 DNA: TGTGCCAGCAGCTTATCCCCCCCCCGGAATAGCAATCAGCCCCAGCATTTT
J gene: TRBJ1-5
clone size: -
V gene: TRBV7-6
D gene: -

CDR3 protein: CASSDVGEQFF
CDR3 DNA: TGTGCCAGCAGCGACGTCGGTGAGCAGTTCTTC
J gene: TRBJ2-1
clone size: once
V gene: TRBV9
D gene: -

CDR3 protein: CASSQARGANTEAFF
CDR3 DNA: TGCGCCAGCAGCCAAGCACGGGGGGCGAACACTGAAGCTTTCTTT
J gene: TRBJ1-1
clone size: -
V gene: TRBV4-1
D gene: -

CDR3 protein: CASSLGGGYSNQPQHF
CDR3 DNA: TGTGCCAGCAGCTTAGGGGGGGGTTATAGCAATCAGCCCCAGCATTTT
J gene: TRBJ1-5
clone size: -
V gene: TRBV11-2
D gene: -

CDR3 protein: CASSTGWVRDEAFF
CDR3 DNA: TGTGCCAGTAGTACAGGTTGGGTTCGGGATGAAGCTTTCTTT
J gene: TRBJ1-1
clone size: few
V gene: TRBV19
D gene: -

CDR3 protein: CASSHSSTDTQYF
CDR3 DNA: TGTGCCAGCAGTCACTCTAGCACAGATACGCAGTATTTT
J gene: TRBJ2-3
clone size: -
V gene: TRBV7-3
D gene: -

CDR3 protein: CASSWTGGGTEAFF
CDR3 DNA: TGTGCCAGCAGTTGGACAGGGGGCGGCACTGAAGCTTTCTTT
J gene: TRBJ1-1
clone size: -
V gene: TRBV27
D gene: TRBD1

CDR3 protein: CASGMAREVTDTQYF
CDR3 DNA: TGTGCCAGCGGGATGGCTCGGGAGGTCACAGATACGCAGTATTTT
J gene: TRBJ2-3
clone size: -
V gene: TRBV9
D gene: TRBD2